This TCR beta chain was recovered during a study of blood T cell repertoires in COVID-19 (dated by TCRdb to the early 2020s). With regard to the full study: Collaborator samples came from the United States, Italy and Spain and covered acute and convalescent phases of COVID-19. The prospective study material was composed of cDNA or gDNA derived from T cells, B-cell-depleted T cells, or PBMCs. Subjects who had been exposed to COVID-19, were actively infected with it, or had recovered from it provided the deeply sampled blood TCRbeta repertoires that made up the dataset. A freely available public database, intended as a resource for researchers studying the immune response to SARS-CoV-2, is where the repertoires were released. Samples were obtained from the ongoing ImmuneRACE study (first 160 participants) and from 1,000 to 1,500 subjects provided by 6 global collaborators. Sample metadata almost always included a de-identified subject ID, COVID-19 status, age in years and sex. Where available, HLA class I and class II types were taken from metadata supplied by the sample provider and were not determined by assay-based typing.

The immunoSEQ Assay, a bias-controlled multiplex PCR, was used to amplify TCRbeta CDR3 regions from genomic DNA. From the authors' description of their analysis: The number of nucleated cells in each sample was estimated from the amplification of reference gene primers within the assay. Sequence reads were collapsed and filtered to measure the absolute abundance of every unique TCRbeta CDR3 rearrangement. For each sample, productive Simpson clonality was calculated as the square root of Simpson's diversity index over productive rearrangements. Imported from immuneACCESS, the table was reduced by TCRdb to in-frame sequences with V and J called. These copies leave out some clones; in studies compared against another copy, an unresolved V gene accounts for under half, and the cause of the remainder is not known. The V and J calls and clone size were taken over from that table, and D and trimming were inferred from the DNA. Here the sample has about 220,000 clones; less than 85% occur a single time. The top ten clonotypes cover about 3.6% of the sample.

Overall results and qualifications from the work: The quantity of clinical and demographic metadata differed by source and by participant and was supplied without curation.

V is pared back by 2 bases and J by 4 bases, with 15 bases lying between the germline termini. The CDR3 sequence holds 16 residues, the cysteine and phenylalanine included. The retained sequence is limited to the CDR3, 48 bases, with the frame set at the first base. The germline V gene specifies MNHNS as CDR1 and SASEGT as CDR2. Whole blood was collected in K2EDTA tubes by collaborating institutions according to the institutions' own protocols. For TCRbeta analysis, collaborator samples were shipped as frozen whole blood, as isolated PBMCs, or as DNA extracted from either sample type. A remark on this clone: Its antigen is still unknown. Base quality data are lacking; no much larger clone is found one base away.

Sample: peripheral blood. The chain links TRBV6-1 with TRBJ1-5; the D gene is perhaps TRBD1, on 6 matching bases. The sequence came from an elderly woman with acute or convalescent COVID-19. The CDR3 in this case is CASSERGGQTNQPQHF. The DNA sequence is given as TGTGCCAGCAGTGAAAGAGGAGGACAGACGAATCAGCCCCAGCATTTT.